A selection of T cell receptor beta chains follows, all from one sample in a study of vaccination effects on CD4 cells after COVID-19. Antigen specificity for these receptors is unknown. The assay was immunoSEQ multiplex PCR, and TCRdb's table has in-frame clones only and misses some. The sample has tens of thousands of clones; approximately 82% are singletons. The specimen comprised CD4+ T cells from PBMCs cultured without peptide, sampled after COVID-19 vaccination. The receptors were gathered from a human donor who had a prior SARS-CoV-2 infection. Each CDR3 is given with its conserved first and last residue. The D gene is left open where the match is weak. Clone size is stated in some rows and not others, as once, few, many or a class when expanded.

TRBJ2-1 TRBV20-1 . TRBD2 TGCAGTGCTAGTGGCTGGGCGGGAGGGAGCGATGAGCAGTTCTTC CSASGWAGGSDEQFF
TRBJ1-2 TRBV7-9 . . TGTGCCAGCAGCCGGGGACAAAACTATGGCTACACCTTC CASSRGQNYGYTF
TRBJ2-4 TRBV7-9 . . TGTGCCAGCACCTGGATTCTAGCCAAAAACATTCAGTACTTC CASTWILAKNIQYF
TRBJ1-2 TRBV6-4 . . TGTGCCAACAAAGTCGGCCTCTATGGCTACACCTTC CANKVGLYGYTF
TRBJ1-2 TRBV29-1 . TRBD1 TGCAGCGTTGAAGGCGTGGGACAGGGGAACTATGGCTACACCTTC CSVEGVGQGNYGYTF
TRBJ2-1 TRBV7-9 . TRBD2 TGTGCCAGCAGCTCTATAGCGGGGGGGCCTCATTTGAATGAGCAGTTCTTC CASSSIAGGPHLNEQFF
TRBJ2-1 TRBV4-3 . TRBD2 TGCGCCAGCAGCCAAGAAGCGCTAGCGGGGGGTCTCCAAGACGATGAGCAGTTCTTC CASSQEALAGGLQDDEQFF
TRBJ1-1 TRBV2 . . TGTGCCAGCAGTGAGTCAGGACCTGAAGCTTTCTTT CASSESGPEAFF
TRBJ1-2 TRBV6-1 . . TGTGCCAGCAGTGATCTGGCCCGCAGTAACACCTTC CASSDLARSNTF
TRBJ2-7 TRBV27 . . TGTGCCAGCAGTTTATATTCGTCGGGGCAGGGTGGCTACGAGCAGTACTTC CASSLYSSGQGGYEQYF
TRBJ2-1 TRBV11-3 . TRBD1 TGTGCCAGCAGTCCGGGACAGGCTATCGGGGAGCAGTTCTTC CASSPGQAIGEQFF
TRBJ1-2 TRBV5-4 . TRBD1 TGTGCCAGCAGCTCGCCCACCCATGGACAGGGGGCCGTGGATGGCTACACCTTC CASSSPTHGQGAVDGYTF
TRBJ2-5 TRBV7-2 . . TGTGCCAGCAGCCCGATACAGGGGAGCGGGTGGGAGACCCAGTACTTC CASSPIQGSGWETQYF
TRBJ2-1 TRBV24-1 . TRBD2 TGTGCCACCACCCTTACTAGCGGCTACAATGAGCAGTTCTTC CATTLTSGYNEQFF
TRBJ2-3 TRBV24-1 . . TGTGCCACCTCAAGAGGGGGACTTTCCACAGATACGCAGTATTTT CATSRGGLSTDTQYF
TRBJ2-3 TRBV24-1 . TRBD1 TGTGCCACCAGTGATCCACCCGGGACAGGGGGTGCAGATACGCAGTATTTT CATSDPPGTGGADTQYF
TRBJ1-3 TRBV20-1 . . TGCAGTGCTAGAATGAGGAACACCATATATTTT CSARMRNTIYF
TRBJ1-5 TRBV28 few . TGTGCCAGCAGTTCCGGCGGATTCCTTCTCAATCAGCCCCAGCATTTT CASSSGGFLLNQPQHF
TRBJ2-7 TRBV23-1 few . TGCGCTATCCTCCGGACCTCCTACGAGCAGTACTTC CAILRTSYEQYF
TRBJ2-7 TRBV6-6 . . TGTGCCAGCAGACTAACTAGCCTGGGCGAGCAGTACTTC CASRLTSLGEQYF
TRBJ2-2 TRBV7-2 . . TGTGCCAGCAGCCTCGTCCGGACCGGGGAGCTGTTTTTT CASSLVRTGELFF
TRBJ1-4 TRBV2 . . TGTGCCAGCAAAACAGGGACTAATGAAAAACTGTTTTTT CASKTGTNEKLFF
TRBJ2-1 TRBV7-3 . TRBD2 TGTGCCAGCAGCTTTCGTCCGGGGGGAATATACAATGAGCAGTTCTTC CASSFRPGGIYNEQFF
TRBJ2-7 TRBV19 . TRBD2 TGTGCCAGTAGTCCGACGCGGGAGTCCGGGCAGTACTTC CASSPTRESGQYF
TRBJ2-7 TRBV11-2 few TRBD2 TGTGCCAGCAGCCCCACGGGGGGGGCTACCGCCTACGAGCAGTACTTC CASSPTGGATAYEQYF
TRBJ2-7 TRBV7-2 . . TGTGCCAGCAGCTTATCTGGTGTCGGGCACTTATCCTACGAGCAGTACTTC CASSLSGVGHLSYEQYF
TRBJ2-3 TRBV4-1 few TRBD2 TGCGCCAGCAGCCTCGGGGGGTCCGGAGTGAAGGGCACAGATACGCAGTATTTT CASSLGGSGVKGTDTQYF